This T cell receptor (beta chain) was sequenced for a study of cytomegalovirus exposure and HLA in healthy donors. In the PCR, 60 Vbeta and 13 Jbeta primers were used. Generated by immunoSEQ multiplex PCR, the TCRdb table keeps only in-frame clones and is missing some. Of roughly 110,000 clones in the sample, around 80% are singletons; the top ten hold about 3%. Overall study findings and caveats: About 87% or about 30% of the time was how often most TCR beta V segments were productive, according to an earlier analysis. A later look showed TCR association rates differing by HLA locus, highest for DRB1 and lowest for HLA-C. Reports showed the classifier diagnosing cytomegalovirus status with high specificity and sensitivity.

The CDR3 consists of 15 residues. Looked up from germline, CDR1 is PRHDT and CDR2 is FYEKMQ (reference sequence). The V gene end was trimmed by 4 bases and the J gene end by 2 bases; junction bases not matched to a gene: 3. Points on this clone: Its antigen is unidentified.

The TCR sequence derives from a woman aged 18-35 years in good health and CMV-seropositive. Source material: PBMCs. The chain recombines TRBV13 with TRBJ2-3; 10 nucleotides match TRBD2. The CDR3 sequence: CASSSGLADTDTQYF. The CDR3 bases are TGTGCCAGCAGCTCTGGACTAGCGGACACAGATACGCAGTATTTT.